A single sample gave rise to the 17 T cell receptor beta chains below, sequenced in a study of OX40 agonist ivuxolimab in advanced cancers. This table comes from immunoSEQ multiplex PCR, and its TCRdb copy is limited to in-frame clones, with some not included. The table lists about 80,000 clones, roughly 91% of them singletons. Here the sequenced sample was CD4+ or CD8+ T cells sorted from blood, taken in a trial of the OX40 agonist ivuxolimab. The receptors shown here come from an adult with an advanced solid tumor such as melanoma, head and neck, liver or kidney cancer.

The chain is built from TRBV2 and TRBJ2-4; D is uncertain. The CDR3 is 10 residues long. Germline values: CDR1 SNHLY, CDR2 FYNNEI. Trimming stripped 4 bases from V and 8 bases from J, with 3 bases between. The CDR3 loop reads CASSGDIQYF. CDR3 in DNA: TGTGCCAGCAGTGGGGACATTCAGTACTTC.

This clone was seen a handful of times. The chain uses TRBV11-2 and TRBJ2-7; D may be TRBD1 (6 bases). This CDR3 is 15 amino acids long. CDR1 SGHAT and CDR2 FQNNGV come from the germline V gene. V lost 2 bases, J lost 3 bases, and 14 bases lay in between. The CDR3 protein is CASSLSSGDNYEQYV. The CDR3 nucleotides read TGTGCCAGCAGCTTATCCTCCGGGGACAACTACGAGCAGTACGTC.

This clone was seen only a few times. The chain recombines TRBV14 with TRBJ1-6, with unresolved D. The CDR3 loop spans 13 amino acids. Germline loops: CDR1 SGHDN, CDR2 FVKESK. With 3 bases removed from V and 8 bases from J, the gap between germline ends came to 8 bases. For the CDR3, the DNA is TGTGCCAGCAGCCATACCAAGGATTCACCCCTCCACTTT. Protein: CASSHTKDSPLHF.

The V gene is TRBV28, the J gene TRBJ2-1; D is possibly TRBD2 (5 bases). The V and J ends lost 3 bases and 6 bases respectively, with 12 bases between them. The CDR3 contains 14 residues. Per germline, CDR1 MDHEN and CDR2 SYDVKM. The CDR3 DNA reads as TGTGCCAGCAGTTTTGTGGAGGCGGTCAATGAGCAGTTCTTC. This gives the protein CASSFVEAVNEQFF.

The chain links TRBV5-4 to TRBJ2-3, with TRBD2 matching over 10 bases. Germline assignment: CDR1 SGHNT and CDR2 YYREEE (reference sequence). The CDR3 sequence is 15 residues long. Trimming cost V 7 bases and J 0 bases; bases outside gene matches: 5. The CDR3 is CASSPGLASTDTQYF. CDR3 DNA: TGTGCCAGCTCCCCGGGACTAGCGAGCACAGATACGCAGTATTTT.

This chain links TRBV28 with TRBJ1-1, with 12 bases aligning to TRBD1. CDR1 and CDR2 (germline): MDHEN, SYDVKM. This CDR3 is 17 amino acids long. With 0 bases clipped from V and 6 bases from J, the junction kept 8 bases outside the gene matches. For the CDR3, the DNA is TGTGCCAGCAGTTTATGGGGACAGGGGGCCTCTATGGCTGAAGCTTTCTTT. It translates to CASSLWGQGASMAEAFF.

The rearrangement uses TRBV6-5 and TRBJ1-1, with no clear D. The CDR3 is made up of 14 amino acids. Germline CDR1 is MNHEY and CDR2 is SVGAGI. The V gene lost 9 bases and the J gene lost 4 bases, with 18 bases spanning the gap. As DNA, the CDR3 is TGTGCCAGTAAAAGGGAGGAGGCTGGCACTGAAGCTTTCTTT. Translated, it gives CASKREEAGTEAFF.

The chain employs TRBV5-1 and TRBJ1-4; D is unresolved. V shed 0 bases and J shed 4 bases, with 4 bases lying between them. The CDR3 is 13 residues long. Germline assignment: CDR1 SGHRS and CDR2 YFSETQ. CDR3 sequence: CASSLVINEKLFF. The DNA for the CDR3 is TGCGCCAGCAGCTTGGTTATTAATGAAAAACTGTTTTTT.

The V call is TRBV7-9, the J call TRBJ1-1; D is undetermined. V was cut by 1 base and J by 1 base, with 7 bases left in between. CDR1 and CDR2 from the germline V gene are SEHNR and FQNEAQ (reference sequence). This CDR3 is 14 amino acids long. In nucleotides, the CDR3 is TGTGCCAGCAGCTTAGGGGTTTCGAACACTGAAGCTTTCTTT. Translation: CASSLGVSNTEAFF. Variable domain in full (rest from reference TRBV7-9 and TRBJ1-1): DTGVSQNPRHKITKRGQNVTFRCDPISEHNRLYWYRQTLGQGPEFLTYFQNEAQLEKSRLLSDRFSAERPKGSFSTLEIQRTEQGDSAMYLCASSLGVSNTEAFFGQGTRLTVV.

The chain has TRBV19 and TRBJ2-3, with 14 bases identical to TRBD2. This CDR3 spans 17 amino acids. Germline V lookup: CDR1 LNHDA, CDR2 SQIVND (reference sequence). V lost 4 bases and J lost 4; bases outside the gene matches: 7. The chain's CDR3 is CASSREGLAGVSDTQYF. As DNA, the CDR3 is TGTGCCAGTAGTAGGGAGGGACTAGCGGGAGTATCAGATACGCAGTATTTT.

In the case of this clone: At one of its ends the junction is not consistent with the germline gene, which may arise from a read error. The chain is built from TRBV2 and TRBJ1-2; the D gene is possibly TRBD1 (5 bases). The CDR3 is 13 amino acids. Germline V gene data show CDR1 as SNHLY and CDR2 as FYNNEI. The CDR3 DNA reads TGTGCCAGCAGAGAAGGGGTGGGCTATGGCTACACCTTC. The encoded protein is CASREGVGYGYTF.

This chain joins TRBV5-4 and TRBJ2-3; D is undetermined. The CDR3 covers 15 residues. Trimming took off 0 bases at V and 0 bases at J, with 8 bases between the two ends. The germline CDR1 and CDR2 sequences are SGHNT and YYREEE (reference sequence). The CDR3 DNA reads TGTGCCAGCAGCTTGGACGTGGGTAGCACAGATACGCAGTATTTT. Its protein product is CASSLDVGSTDTQYF.

The rearrangement joins TRBV28 to TRBJ2-7; D perhaps matches TRBD1 (6 bases). Deletions cut 6 bases from V and 2 bases from J, with 14 bases between. Germline CDR1 reads MDHEN; CDR2 reads SYDVKM. The CDR3 has 14 residues. The CDR3 DNA sequence: TGTGCCAGCAGCACAACAGGGCCCCCCTACGAGCAGTACTTC. This gives the protein CASSTTGPPYEQYF.

Only one count was recorded for this clone. The rearrangement links TRBV6-5 to TRBJ2-7; D possibly corresponds to TRBD2 (6 bases). Germline V CDR1 and CDR2: MNHEY, SVGAGI. There are 15 residues in the CDR3. V dropped 6 bases and J dropped 7 bases, with 22 bases sitting between them. CDR3 amino acids: CASRLASVAIGEQYF. CDR3 sequence (DNA): TGTGCCAGCAGACTTGCTAGCGTCGCCATAGGGGAGCAGTACTTC.

The V gene is TRBV6-5, the J gene TRBJ2-1; 8 nucleotides align to TRBD1. This CDR3 region has 14 residues. Germline trimming cut 0 bases from V and 8 bases from J; bases unmatched to any gene: 3. Germline assignment: CDR1 MNHEY and CDR2 SVGAGI. The CDR3 DNA follows: TGTGCCAGCAGTTACTCGACAGGGGTGGATGAGCAGTTCTTC. Protein: CASSYSTGVDEQFF.

The V and J genes are TRBV6-5 and TRBJ1-4, with TRBD1 identical over 9 bases. The CDR3 consists of 14 residues. Germline V lookup: CDR1 MNHEY, CDR2 SVGAGI. V gave up 7 bases and J gave up 5 bases; unmatched junction bases: 5. The CDR3: CASTQDRGNEKLFF. CDR3 in DNA: TGTGCCAGCACCCAGGACAGGGGAAATGAAAAACTGTTTTTT.

This rearrangement joins TRBV28 to TRBJ2-2; 9 bases line up with TRBD1. J was trimmed by 4 bases and V by 1 base; bases with no gene match: 7. The CDR3 has 17 residues. Germline-derived CDR1 and CDR2 are MDHEN and SYDVKM. CDR3 region: CASSLFHGQGITGELFF. In nucleotides, the CDR3 is TGTGCCAGCAGTTTATTTCATGGACAGGGGATCACCGGGGAGCTGTTTTTT.